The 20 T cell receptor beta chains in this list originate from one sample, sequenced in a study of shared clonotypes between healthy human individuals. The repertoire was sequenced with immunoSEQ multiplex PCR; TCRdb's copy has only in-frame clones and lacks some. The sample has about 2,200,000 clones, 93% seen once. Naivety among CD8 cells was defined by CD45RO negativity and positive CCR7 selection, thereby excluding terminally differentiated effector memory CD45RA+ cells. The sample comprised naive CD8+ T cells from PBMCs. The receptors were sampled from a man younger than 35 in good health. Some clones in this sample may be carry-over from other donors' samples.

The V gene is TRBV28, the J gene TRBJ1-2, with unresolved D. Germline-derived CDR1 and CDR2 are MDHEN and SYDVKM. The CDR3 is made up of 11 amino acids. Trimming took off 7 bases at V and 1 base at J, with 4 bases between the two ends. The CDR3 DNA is TGTGCCAGCAAGAGTAACTATGGCTACACCTTC. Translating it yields CASKSNYGYTF.

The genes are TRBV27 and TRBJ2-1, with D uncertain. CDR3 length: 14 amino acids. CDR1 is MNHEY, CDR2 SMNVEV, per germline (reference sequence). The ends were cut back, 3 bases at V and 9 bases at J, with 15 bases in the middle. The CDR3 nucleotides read TGTGCCAGCAGTTTCTCGGGCCCTATGAGTGAGCAGTTCTTC. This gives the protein CASSFSGPMSEQFF.

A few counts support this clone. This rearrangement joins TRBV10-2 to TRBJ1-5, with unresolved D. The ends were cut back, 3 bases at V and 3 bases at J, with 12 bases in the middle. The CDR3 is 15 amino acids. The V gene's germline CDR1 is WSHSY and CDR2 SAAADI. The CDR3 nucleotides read TGCGCCAGCAGTGAAAGGTCTGGGTACAATCAGCCCCAGCATTTT. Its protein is CASSERSGYNQPQHF.

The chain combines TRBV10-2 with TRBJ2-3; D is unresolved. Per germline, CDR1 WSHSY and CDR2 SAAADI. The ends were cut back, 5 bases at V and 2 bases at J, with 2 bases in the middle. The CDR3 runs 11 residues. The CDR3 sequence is CASSLTDTQYF. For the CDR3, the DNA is TGCGCCAGCAGTCTCACAGATACGCAGTATTTT.

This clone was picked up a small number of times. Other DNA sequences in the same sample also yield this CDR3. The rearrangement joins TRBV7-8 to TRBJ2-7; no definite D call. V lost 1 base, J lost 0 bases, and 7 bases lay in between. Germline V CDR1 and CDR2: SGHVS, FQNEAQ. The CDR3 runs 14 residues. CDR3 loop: CASSLGRSSYEQYF. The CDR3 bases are TGTGCCAGCAGCTTAGGACGGAGCTCCTACGAGCAGTACTTC.

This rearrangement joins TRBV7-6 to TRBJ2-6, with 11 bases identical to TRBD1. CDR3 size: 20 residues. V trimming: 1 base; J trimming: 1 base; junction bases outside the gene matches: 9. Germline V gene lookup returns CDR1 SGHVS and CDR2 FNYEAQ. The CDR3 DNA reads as TGTGCCAGCAGCTTAGGATCTTTAGGGACAGGGGGATCTGGGGCCAACGTCCTGACTTTC. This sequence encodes CASSLGSLGTGGSGANVLTF.

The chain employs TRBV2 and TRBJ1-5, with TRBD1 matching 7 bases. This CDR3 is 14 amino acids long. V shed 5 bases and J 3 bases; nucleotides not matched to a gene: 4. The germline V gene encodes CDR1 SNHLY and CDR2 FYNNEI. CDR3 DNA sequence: TGTGCCAGCAGTCGGGACAGCGACAATCAGCCCCAGCATTTT. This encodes CASSRDSDNQPQHF.

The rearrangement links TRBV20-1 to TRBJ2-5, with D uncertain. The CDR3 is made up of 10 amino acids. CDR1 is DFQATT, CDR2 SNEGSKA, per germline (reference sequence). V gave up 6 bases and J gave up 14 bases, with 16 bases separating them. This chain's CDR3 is CSALSWSPYF. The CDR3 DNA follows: TGCAGTGCCTTGAGCTGGAGCCCTTACTTC.

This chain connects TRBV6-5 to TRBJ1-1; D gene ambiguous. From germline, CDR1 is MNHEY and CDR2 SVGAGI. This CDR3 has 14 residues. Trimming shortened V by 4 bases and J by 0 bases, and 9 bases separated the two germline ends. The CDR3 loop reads CASSSHLLNTEAFF. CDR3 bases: TGTGCCAGCAGTTCACATCTCCTGAACACTGAAGCTTTCTTT.

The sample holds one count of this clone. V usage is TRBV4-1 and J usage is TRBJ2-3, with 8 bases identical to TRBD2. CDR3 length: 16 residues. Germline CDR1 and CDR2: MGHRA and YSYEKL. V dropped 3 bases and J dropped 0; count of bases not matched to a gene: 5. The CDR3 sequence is CASSHPPSGSTDTQYF. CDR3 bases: TGCGCCAGCAGCCACCCTCCTAGCGGGAGCACAGATACGCAGTATTTT.

This CDR3 reads CASSLSSGSRVSQETQYF. The DNA of the CDR3 is TGTGCCAGCAGCTTATCTAGCGGAAGCCGGGTGAGCCAAGAGACCCAGTACTTC. The rearrangement links TRBV7-7 to TRBJ2-5; 7 positions agree with TRBD2. Trimming removed 2 bases from V and 1 base from J; junction bases left unmatched: 13. Germline assignment: CDR1 SSHAT and CDR2 FNYEAQ (reference sequence). The CDR3 runs 18 residues.

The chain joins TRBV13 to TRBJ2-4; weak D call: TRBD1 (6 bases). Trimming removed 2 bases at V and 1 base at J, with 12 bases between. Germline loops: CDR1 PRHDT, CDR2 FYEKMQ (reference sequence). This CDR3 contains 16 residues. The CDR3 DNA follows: TGTGCCAGCAGCTTATATCAGGGGCTGGCCAAAAACATTCAGTACTTC. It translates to CASSLYQGLAKNIQYF.

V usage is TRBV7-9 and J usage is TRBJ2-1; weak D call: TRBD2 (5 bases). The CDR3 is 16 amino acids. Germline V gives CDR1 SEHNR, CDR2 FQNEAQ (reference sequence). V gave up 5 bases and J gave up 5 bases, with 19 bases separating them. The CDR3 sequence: CASSNPDGLAHNEQFF. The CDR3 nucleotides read TGTGCCAGCAGCAACCCCGACGGTCTAGCCCACAATGAGCAGTTCTTC.

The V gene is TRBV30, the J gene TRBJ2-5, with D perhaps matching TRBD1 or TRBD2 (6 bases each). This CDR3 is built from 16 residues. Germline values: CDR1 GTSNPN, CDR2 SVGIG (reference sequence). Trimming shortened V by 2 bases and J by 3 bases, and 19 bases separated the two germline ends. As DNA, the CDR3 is TGTGCCTGGAGTCCGGGGGCGGCCCATTACGAAGAGACCCAGTACTTC. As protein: CAWSPGAAHYEETQYF.

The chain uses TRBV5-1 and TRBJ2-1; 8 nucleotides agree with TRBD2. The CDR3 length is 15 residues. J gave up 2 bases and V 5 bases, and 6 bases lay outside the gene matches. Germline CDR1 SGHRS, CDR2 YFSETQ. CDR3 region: CASRTTSAPYNEQFF. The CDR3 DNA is TGCGCCAGCAGGACGACTAGCGCACCCTACAATGAGCAGTTCTTC. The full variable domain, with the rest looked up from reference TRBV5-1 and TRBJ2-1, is KAGVTQTPRYLIKTRGQQVTLSCSPISGHRSVSWYQQTPGQGLQFLFEYFSETQRNKGNFPGRFSGRQFSNSRSEMNVSTLELGDSALYLCASRTTSAPYNEQFFGPGTRLTVL.

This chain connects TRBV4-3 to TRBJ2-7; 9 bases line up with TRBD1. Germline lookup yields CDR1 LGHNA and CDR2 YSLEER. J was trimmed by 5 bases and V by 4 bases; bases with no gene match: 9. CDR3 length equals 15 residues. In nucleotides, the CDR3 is TGCGCCAGCAGCCGAGGGACAGGGTTGGGCAACGAGCAGTACTTC. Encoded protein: CASSRGTGLGNEQYF.

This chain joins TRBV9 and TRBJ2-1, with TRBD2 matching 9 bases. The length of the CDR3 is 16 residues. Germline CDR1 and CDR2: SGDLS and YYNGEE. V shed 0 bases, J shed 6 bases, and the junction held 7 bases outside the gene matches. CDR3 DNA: TGTGCCAGCAGCGTAGGTTTTAGCGGGAGTCCCAATGAGCAGTTCTTC. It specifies CASSVGFSGSPNEQFF.

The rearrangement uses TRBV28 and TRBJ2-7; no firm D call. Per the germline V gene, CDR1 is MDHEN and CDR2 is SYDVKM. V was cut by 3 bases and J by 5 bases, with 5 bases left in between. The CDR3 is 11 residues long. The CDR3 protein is CASSFANEQYF. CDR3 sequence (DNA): TGTGCCAGCAGTTTCGCCAACGAGCAGTACTTC.

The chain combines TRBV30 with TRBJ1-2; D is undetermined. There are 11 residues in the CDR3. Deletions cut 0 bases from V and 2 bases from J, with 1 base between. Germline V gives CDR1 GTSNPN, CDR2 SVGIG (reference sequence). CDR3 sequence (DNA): TGTGCCTGGAGTGTAAACTATGGCTACACCTTC. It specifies CAWSVNYGYTF.

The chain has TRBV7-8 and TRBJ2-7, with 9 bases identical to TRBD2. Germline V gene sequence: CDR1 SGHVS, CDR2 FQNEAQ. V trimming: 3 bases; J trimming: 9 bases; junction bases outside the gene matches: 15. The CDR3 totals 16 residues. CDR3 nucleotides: TGTGCCAGCAGCTTGATGTTCGTCCGGACTAGCGAGGGGCAGTACTTC. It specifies CASSLMFVRTSEGQYF.